This TCR beta chain was identified during a study of control samples from healthy donors and cancer patients. V was clipped by 3 bases and J by 2 bases, with 11 bases between them. Germline V lookup: CDR1 MNHNS, CDR2 SASEGT. The CDR3 spans 15 residues. This clone was recorded only once. Libraries were prepared by immunoSEQ multiplex PCR; TCRdb keeps only in-frame clonotypes and omits some of them. Altogether 30,000 to 40,000 clones are present, 90% to 95% being singletons, with the ten largest covering approximately 1.7%. The gene calls are TRBV6-1 and TRBJ2-1; D not certain. The sequenced material came from PBMCs. The receptor was isolated from a man aged 40-49 years with colorectal cancer. CDR3 DNA: TGTGCCAGCAGTGAGGGGTCCACCGCCTACAATGAGCAGTTCTTC. Its translation: CASSEGSTAYNEQFF.